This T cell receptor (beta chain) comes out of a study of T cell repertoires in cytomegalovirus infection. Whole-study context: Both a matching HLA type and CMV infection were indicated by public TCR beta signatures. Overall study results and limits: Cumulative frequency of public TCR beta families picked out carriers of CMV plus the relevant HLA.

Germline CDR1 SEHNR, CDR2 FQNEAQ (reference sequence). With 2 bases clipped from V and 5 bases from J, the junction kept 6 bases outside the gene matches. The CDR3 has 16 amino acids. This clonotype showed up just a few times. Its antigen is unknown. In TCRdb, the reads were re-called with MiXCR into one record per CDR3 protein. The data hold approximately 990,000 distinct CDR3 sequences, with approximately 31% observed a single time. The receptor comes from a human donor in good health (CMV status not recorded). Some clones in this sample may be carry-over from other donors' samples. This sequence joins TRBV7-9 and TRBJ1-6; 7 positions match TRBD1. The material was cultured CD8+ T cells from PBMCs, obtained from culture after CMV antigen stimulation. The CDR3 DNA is TGTGCCAGCAGCTTATCTGGGACAGCGGATAATTCACCCCTCCACTTT. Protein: CASSLSGTADNSPLHF.